This TCR beta chain comes out of a study of blood T cell repertoires in COVID-19. For the study at large: The study drew acute and convalescent COVID-19 samples from the United States, Italy and Spain. In each case, the material was cDNA or gDNA derived from T cells, B-cell-depleted T cells, or PBMCs.

In the original analysis: Nucleated cell counts were estimated from reference gene primer amplification. Measured with immunoSEQ multiplex PCR; TCRdb has only the in-frame clones, and not every one. V and J calls plus clone size are reproduced from that table; the DNA served to infer D and trimming. Of over 250,000 clones listed, roughly 86% are singletons. This CDR3 is built from 15 residues. J gave up 4 bases and V 6 bases, and 9 bases lay outside the gene matches. Germline V lookup: CDR1 MNHEY, CDR2 SVGAGI. The rearrangement uses TRBV6-5 and TRBJ1-5; 7 positions agree with TRBD1. The sequenced material came from peripheral blood. This TCR came from a woman aged 25 to 45 with acute or convalescent COVID-19. CDR3 sequence (DNA): TGTGCCAGCAGACAGTTCCAGGGGGGAAATCAGCCCCAGCATTTT. It translates to CASRQFQGGNQPQHF.